This TCR beta chain was sequenced during a study of T cell changes during pregnancy in multiple sclerosis. The CDR3 loop spans 15 amino acids. V gave up 5 bases and J gave up 5 bases; unmatched junction bases: 2. Germline lookup yields CDR1 SGHAT and CDR2 FQNNGV. Repertoires were generated with immunoSEQ multiplex PCR, while TCRdb's copy carries only in-frame clones and drops some. The sample has around 43,000 clones, just under 95% seen once; the top ten hold roughly 3.9%. The chain combines TRBV11-2 with TRBJ2-1; 14 positions match TRBD2. The receptor was derived from a female donor with multiple sclerosis, enrolled in a pregnancy study. The sequenced sample was CD8+ T cells from peripheral blood mononuclear cells, obtained after pregnancy. The CDR3 DNA reads TGTGCCAGCAGCCCGGGACTAGCGGGAGACAATGAGCAGTTCTTC. Amino acid sequence: CASSPGLAGDNEQFF. Looking up the rest from reference TRBV11-2 and TRBJ2-1 gives the full variable domain: EAGVAQSPRYKIIEKRQSVAFWCNPISGHATLYWYQQILGQGPKLLIQFQNNGVVDDSQLPKDRFSAERLKGVDSTLKIQPAKLEDSAVYLCASSPGLAGDNEQFFGPGTRLTVL.